Each of the 27 T cell receptor beta chains below was sequenced from the same sample in a study of T cell changes during pregnancy in multiple sclerosis. Clones were sequenced by immunoSEQ multiplex PCR, and TCRdb holds only the in-frame ones, with some missing. Seen here are about 92,000 clones, approximately 92% observed once, and the top ten hold over 2%. The sample in question was peripheral blood, obtained in the first trimester of pregnancy. These receptors were obtained from a female donor with multiple sclerosis, enrolled in a pregnancy study.

The chain is built from TRBV5-1 and TRBJ2-5; 9 nucleotides align to TRBD1. This CDR3 has 14 amino acids. J gave up 5 bases and V 4 bases, and 6 bases lay outside the gene matches. Germline-derived CDR1 and CDR2 are SGHRS and YFSETQ. As DNA, the CDR3 is TGCGCCAGCAGCACAGGGGGCCGCAGCGAGACCCAGTACTTC. This codes for CASSTGGRSETQYF.

This chain joins TRBV2 and TRBJ2-7; tentatively, D is TRBD1 (6 bases). Trimming left V 5 bases short and J 0 bases short, with 17 bases between. Germline-derived CDR1 and CDR2 are SNHLY and FYNNEI. The CDR3 loop spans 16 amino acids. The CDR3 reads CASSIDTGLSSYEQYF. The DNA for the CDR3 is TGTGCCAGCAGTATCGATACAGGGCTGAGCTCCTACGAGCAGTACTTC. Full variable domain (outside the CDR3, taken from reference TRBV2 and TRBJ2-7): EPEVTQTPSHQVTQMGQEVILRCVPISNHLYFYWYRQILGQKVEFLVSFYNNEISEKSEIFDDQFSVERPDGSNFTLKIRSTKLEDSAMYFCASSIDTGLSSYEQYFGPGTRLTVT.

The chain employs TRBV4-3 and TRBJ2-7, with 13 bases that match TRBD2. The CDR3 extends over 18 amino acids. The trim removed 4 bases at V and 4 bases at J, leaving 13 bases unmatched. CDR1 LGHNA and CDR2 YSLEER come from the germline V gene. The CDR3 nucleotides read TGCGCCAGCAGCCTATTACTTGGACTAGCGGGAGAGGGTTACGAGCAGTACTTC. Translated: CASSLLLGLAGEGYEQYF.

The genes are TRBV5-1 and TRBJ2-1; 11 bases match TRBD2. CDR3 size: 16 residues. With 3 bases clipped from V and 2 bases from J, the junction kept 4 bases outside the gene matches. Germline V gene lookup returns CDR1 SGHRS and CDR2 YFSETQ. In DNA form, the CDR3 reads TGCGCCAGCAGCTCGGGGACTAGCGGACCCTACAATGAGCAGTTCTTC. This gives the protein CASSSGTSGPYNEQFF.

This sequence joins TRBV15 and TRBJ2-3; D unclear. Trimming took 0 bases from V and 6 from J, leaving 7 bases between them. From germline, CDR1 is LNHNV and CDR2 YYDKDF (reference sequence). The CDR3 is made up of 13 amino acids. The CDR3 nucleotides read TGTGCCACCAGCAGAGATTCCTTGGATACGCAGTATTTT. It is translated as CATSRDSLDTQYF.

The chain uses TRBV5-1 and TRBJ2-5; TRBD1 aligns across 9 bases. The J segment lost 4 bases and the V segment lost 0 bases, leaving 4 bases of the junction unmatched. This CDR3 is 15 amino acids long. CDR1 is SGHRS and CDR2 is YFSETQ in the germline V gene. The CDR3 spells CASSLGDREGETQYF. In DNA, the CDR3 is TGCGCCAGCAGCTTGGGGGACAGGGAGGGAGAGACCCAGTACTTC.

The rearrangement links TRBV19 to TRBJ2-6, with 7 positions matching TRBD1. V trimming: 9 bases; J trimming: 0 bases; junction bases outside the gene matches: 11. This CDR3 has 17 residues. Per the germline V gene, CDR1 is LNHDA and CDR2 is SQIVND (reference sequence). CDR3 nucleotides: TGTGCCAGCCTCGGGACAGAGAGCCACTCTGGGGCCAACGTCCTGACTTTC. Amino acid sequence: CASLGTESHSGANVLTF.

The genes are TRBV7-9 and TRBJ2-7; D is unclear. Between the trimmed V and J ends, which lost 5 bases and 2 bases, there was a span of 13 bases. Germline CDR1 SEHNR, CDR2 FQNEAQ (reference sequence). The CDR3 contains 14 residues. The CDR3 reads CASSTTSDTYEQYF. The CDR3 nucleotides read TGTGCCAGCAGCACAACCTCCGATACCTACGAGCAGTACTTC.

The chain has TRBV19 and TRBJ2-5, with 11 bases that match TRBD2. V was pared by 7 bases and J by 4 bases, with 8 bases of the junction left unmatched. The CDR3 covers 15 residues. Germline V gene data show CDR1 as LNHDA and CDR2 as SQIVND (reference sequence). The CDR3 spells CASTLAGGPGETQYF. CDR3 coding DNA: TGTGCCAGTACCTTAGCGGGAGGGCCGGGAGAGACCCAGTACTTC.

The chain is built from TRBV4-1 and TRBJ1-3; a weak D match, TRBD1 (6 bases). V lost 4 bases, J lost 3 bases, and 16 bases lay in between. This CDR3 spans 16 amino acids. Per the germline V gene, CDR1 is MGHRA and CDR2 is YSYEKL. This chain's CDR3 is CASSREQGSSGNTIYF. The DNA for the CDR3 is TGCGCCAGCAGCCGCGAACAGGGTTCTAGTGGAAACACCATATATTTT.

This chain uses TRBV5-1 with TRBJ2-7; the match to TRBD2 covers 8 bases. The CDR3 consists of 15 residues. CDR1 is SGHRS and CDR2 is YFSETQ in the germline V gene. V dropped 2 bases and J dropped 0; count of bases not matched to a gene: 4. This chain's CDR3 is CASSFSGKISYEQYF. DNA for the CDR3: TGCGCCAGCAGCTTTAGCGGGAAGATCTCCTACGAGCAGTACTTC.

The chain carries TRBV6-6 and TRBJ1-1, with D unresolved. The germline V gene encodes CDR1 MNHNY and CDR2 SVGAGI (reference sequence). The ends were cut back, 4 bases at V and 0 bases at J, with 9 bases in the middle. The CDR3 sequence is 14 residues long. The CDR3 coding sequence is TGTGCCAGCAGTTTTGGGCAGTTGAACACTGAAGCTTTCTTT. Protein product: CASSFGQLNTEAFF.

The chain links TRBV28 to TRBJ2-2, with 7 bases aligning to TRBD2. The CDR3 contains 13 residues. V lost 6 bases, J lost 8 bases, and 6 bases stayed unmatched. CDR1 and CDR2 from the germline V gene are MDHEN and SYDVKM. CDR3 amino acids: CASSRTSSGELFF. The CDR3 DNA sequence: TGTGCCAGCAGCCGGACTAGTTCTGGGGAGCTGTTTTTT. The variable domain in full, with the rest retrieved from reference TRBV28 and TRBJ2-2, is DVKVTQSSRYLVKRTGEKVFLECVQDMDHENMFWYRQDPGLGLRLIYFSYDVKMKEKGDIPEGYSVSREKKERFSLILESASTNQTSMYLCASSRTSSGELFFGEGSRLTVL.

V and J are TRBV7-2 and TRBJ1-5; TRBD1 matches at 7 bases. Germline V CDR1 and CDR2: SGHTA, FQGNSA. This CDR3 spans 14 amino acids. The V gene end was trimmed by 2 bases and the J gene end by 5 bases; junction bases not matched to a gene: 3. CDR3 nucleotides: TGTGCCAGCAGCTTATCAGGGGGAGATCAGCCCCAGCATTTT. Translated, it gives CASSLSGGDQPQHF.

CDR3 sequence reads: CASRLGDRGIYEQYF. The CDR3 nucleotides are TGTGCCAGCAGGTTAGGGGACAGGGGGATTTACGAGCAGTACTTC. The genes are TRBV27 and TRBJ2-7, with 11 positions matching TRBD1. Per germline, CDR1 MNHEY and CDR2 SMNVEV (reference sequence). J was trimmed by 4 bases and V by 6 bases; bases with no gene match: 8. The CDR3 has 15 residues.

This clone was counted once. The J gene is TRBJ2-7, the V gene TRBV13; the D gene is possibly TRBD1 (8 bases). The CDR3 is 17 amino acids. In germline, CDR1 is PRHDT, CDR2 FYEKMQ (reference sequence). V was cut by 4 bases and J by 1 base, with 20 bases left in between. For the CDR3, the DNA is TGTGCCAGCAGCTCAACAAGCGGGACAGGCGAATCCTACGAGCAGTACTTC. Residues: CASSSTSGTGESYEQYF.

The chain carries TRBV28 and TRBJ1-5; TRBD1 aligns across 8 bases. The germline V gene encodes CDR1 MDHEN and CDR2 SYDVKM. This CDR3 spans 15 amino acids. Trimming cost V 7 bases and J 3 bases; bases outside gene matches: 8. CDR3 region: CASIRTGWINQPQHF. DNA for the CDR3: TGTGCCAGCATTCGGACAGGGTGGATCAATCAGCCCCAGCATTTT.

J is TRBJ2-4 and V is TRBV4-3; D unclear. The CDR3 totals 13 residues. V was pared by 2 bases and J by 5 bases, with 7 bases between. Per the germline V gene, CDR1 is LGHNA and CDR2 is YSLEER. DNA of the CDR3: TGCGCCAGCAGCCAAACTAAACAAAACATTCAGTACTTC. This sequence encodes CASSQTKQNIQYF.

This clone was observed many times. This rearrangement joins TRBV5-1 to TRBJ1-1; unclear D gene. The CDR3 extends over 13 amino acids. CDR1 is SGHRS and CDR2 is YFSETQ in the germline V gene. Trimming removed 4 bases at V and 0 bases at J, with 7 bases between. The CDR3 spells CASSHVMNTEAFF. The CDR3 DNA follows: TGCGCCAGCAGCCATGTCATGAACACTGAAGCTTTCTTT.

V gene TRBV4-2 combines with J gene TRBJ2-1; TRBD1 aligns across 11 bases. Trimming at V came to 4 bases and at J to 7 bases, leaving 9 bases not matched to a gene. Germline assignment: CDR1 LGHNA and CDR2 YNFKEQ. CDR3 size: 16 residues. The CDR3 region is CASSPKGTGGSNEQFF. CDR3 DNA: TGTGCCAGCAGCCCCAAGGGGACAGGGGGTAGTAATGAGCAGTTCTTC.

This clone was seen once. The CDR3 DNA sequence: TGTGCCAGCAGCTTCCTCCCCTCCTACGAGCAGTACTTC. Translated, it gives CASSFLPSYEQYF. The chain links TRBV11-2 to TRBJ2-7, with D unclear. CDR3 size: 13 residues. Deletions cut 3 bases from V and 0 bases from J, with 6 bases between. In germline, CDR1 is SGHAT, CDR2 FQNNGV.

This chain connects TRBV5-4 to TRBJ2-5; 12 positions agree with TRBD1. Germline V CDR1 and CDR2: SGHNT, YYREEE (reference sequence). The CDR3 spans 16 residues. The trim removed 4 bases at V and 4 bases at J, leaving 8 bases unmatched. For the CDR3, the DNA is TGTGCCAGCAGCCCCTCGGGACAGGGGGCAGGAGAGACCCAGTACTTC. Protein sequence: CASSPSGQGAGETQYF.

The gene calls are TRBV30 and TRBJ2-7, with 10 nucleotides matching TRBD1. This CDR3 comprises 14 residues. V lost 2 bases to trimming and J lost 5 bases; unmatched junction nucleotides: 6. Looked up from germline, CDR1 is GTSNPN and CDR2 is SVGIG (reference sequence). CDR3 sequence reads: CAWSYGQGVDEQYF. The CDR3 DNA follows: TGTGCCTGGAGTTATGGACAGGGGGTCGACGAGCAGTACTTC.

This clone was recorded only once. This chain uses TRBV5-4 with TRBJ2-1; D is ambiguous. Between the trimmed V and J ends, which lost 0 bases and 6 bases, there was a span of 7 bases. CDR3 size: 13 residues. Germline V gene lookup returns CDR1 SGHNT and CDR2 YYREEE (reference sequence). The CDR3 sequence: CASSLEPSNEQFF. CDR3 sequence (DNA): TGTGCCAGCAGCTTGGAACCTAGCAATGAGCAGTTCTTC. Based on the CDR3 plus reference TRBV5-4 and TRBJ2-1, the full variable domain is ETGVTQSPTHLIKTRGQQVTLRCSSQSGHNTVSWYQQALGQGPQFIFQYYREEENGRGNFPPRFSGLQFPNYSSELNVNALELDDSALYLCASSLEPSNEQFFGPGTRLTVL.

The chain uses TRBV5-1 and TRBJ2-7; 9 bases are shared with TRBD1. CDR3 length: 15 amino acids. The trim removed 5 bases at V and 4 bases at J, leaving 10 bases unmatched. The germline gives CDR1 SGHRS, CDR2 YFSETQ. This chain's CDR3 is CASSPAGTGLYEQYF. CDR3 bases: TGCGCCAGCAGTCCTGCCGGGACAGGGCTATACGAGCAGTACTTC.

Here the CDR3 reads CASSWGWTVSYEQYF. The CDR3 coding sequence is TGTGCCAGCAGCTGGGGTTGGACAGTCTCCTACGAGCAGTACTTC. The chain joins TRBV7-9 to TRBJ2-7; D perhaps matches TRBD1 (6 bases). CDR1 is SEHNR and CDR2 is FQNEAQ in the germline V gene (reference sequence). V was cut by 4 bases and J by 0 bases, with 13 bases left in between. The CDR3 is 15 amino acids.

The CDR3 DNA sequence: TGTGCCAGCCCGGAGCGGGGGGGCAGGGGGGCCGGGGAGCTGTTTTTT. Amino acids: CASPERGGRGAGELFF. This chain links TRBV7-2 with TRBJ2-2, with 10 bases matching TRBD2. The CDR3 loop spans 16 amino acids. Trimming at V came to 8 bases and at J to 6 bases, leaving 12 bases not matched to a gene. Germline V gives CDR1 SGHTA, CDR2 FQGNSA.